Listed here are 2 T cell receptor beta chains from one sample, sequenced in a study of T-cell reconstitution after alpha-beta-depleted transplantation in children. During its preparation, the TCRbeta library received unique molecular identifiers. TCRdb passed the PCR reads through MiXCR, listing each CDR3 protein once. The sample lists a few hundred thousand distinct CDR3 sequences; 20% to 30% were seen once. Specimen: PBMCs, mostly from graft donor cells, collected 180 days after TCRalphabeta/CD19-depleted stem cell transplant. These receptors originate from a male patient younger than 18 who had a stem cell transplant for acute lymphoblastic leukemia, so the T cells may come from the graft donor.

A few counts support this clonotype. Mismatch with germline at one junction end may stem from a read error. The chain links TRBV12-3 or TRBV12-4 to TRBJ2-3; 8 bases align to TRBD2. CDR3 length equals 14 residues. CDR3 protein: CASSVAGYTDTQYF. The CDR3 DNA follows: TGTGCCAGCAGTGTAGCGGGATACACAGATACGCAGTATTTT.

The V and J genes are TRBV27 and TRBJ1-4, with TRBD1 matching 8 bases. Unmatched junction bases numbered 6, after V lost 1 base and J lost 5 bases. This CDR3 contains 16 residues. Germline CDR1 is MNHEY and CDR2 is SMNVEV (reference sequence). The CDR3: CASSLLGTGRNEKLFF. As DNA, the CDR3 is TGTGCCAGCAGTTTATTAGGGACAGGAAGGAATGAAAAACTGTTTTTT.